The 18 T cell receptor beta chains below come from one sample, sequenced in a study of T cells in Graves' hyperthyroidism and ophthalmopathy. RNA transcripts served as the template for amplifying TCR beta CDR3 regions. In the first-round RT-PCR of the TCR CDR3, the HTBI primer set was used. Each CDR3 protein gets one entry after TCRdb re-called the multiplex PCR reads with MiXCR. The table records fewer than 750,000 distinct CDR3 sequences, 14% of them present only once. Material: blood. The receptors stem from a woman between 50 and 59 years old with Graves' ophthalmopathy.

This clonotype was seen many times. This rearrangement joins TRBV28 to TRBJ2-5; a possible D gene is TRBD1 (6 bases). CDR3 length: 14 amino acids. The germline V gene has CDR1 MDHEN and CDR2 SYDVKM. Trimming cost V 7 bases and J 1 base, with 13 bases left between them. CDR3 in amino acids: CASTGGQFQETQYF. The CDR3 DNA reads as TGTGCCAGCACTGGGGGACAATTCCAAGAGACCCAGTACTTC.

Worth noting for this clonotype: A much larger clone differs by one base, so this may be a read error. This chain joins TRBV27 and TRBJ1-1; 7 bases align to TRBD1. The V segment lost 3 bases and the J segment 1 base; nucleotides outside the gene matches: 5. CDR3 length: 15 amino acids. The germline V gene encodes CDR1 MNHEY and CDR2 SMNVEV (reference sequence). The DNA of the CDR3 is TGTGCCAGCAGTTTGAACAGGGGAAAGAACACTGAAGCTTTCTTT. Its translation is CASSLNRGKNTEAFF.

In its sample, this clonotype was seen a few times. This chain connects TRBV28 to TRBJ2-4, with 7 bases aligning to TRBD1. Germline V gene data show CDR1 as MDHEN and CDR2 as SYDVKM. The CDR3 has 12 amino acids. Germline trimming cut 4 bases from V and 9 bases from J; bases unmatched to any gene: 3. CDR3 DNA sequence: TGTGCCAGCAGTTACAGGGGCGGCATTCAGTACTTC. It is translated as CASSYRGGIQYF.

At least ten counts were recorded for this clonotype. V gene TRBV7-6 combines with J gene TRBJ2-7; 12 positions agree with TRBD1. The germline V gene encodes CDR1 SGHVS and CDR2 FNYEAQ. J was trimmed by 3 bases and V by 5 bases; bases with no gene match: 5. The CDR3 is made up of 15 amino acids. The CDR3, as DNA: TGTGCCAGCAGCACTGGGACAGGGGGCATCTACGAGCAGTACTTC. Amino acids: CASSTGTGGIYEQYF. Based on the CDR3 plus reference TRBV7-6 and TRBJ2-7, the full variable domain is GAGVSQSPRYKVTKRGQDVALRCDPISGHVSLYWYRQALGQGPEFLTYFNYEAQQDKSGLPNDRFSAERPEGSISTLTIQRTEQRDSAMYRCASSTGTGGIYEQYFGPGTRLTVT.

The chain has TRBV3-1 and TRBJ2-5, with TRBD2 as a possible D gene (5 bases). The CDR3 length is 15 residues. Trimming removed 4 bases from V and 5 bases from J, with 17 bases in between. Looked up from germline, CDR1 is LGHDT and CDR2 is YNNKEL (reference sequence). The CDR3 protein is CASSLITRPGETQYF. The CDR3 DNA reads TGTGCCAGCAGCCTCATCACACGGCCGGGGGAGACCCAGTACTTC.

The chain carries TRBV6-2 or TRBV6-3 and TRBJ1-6, with D unresolved. With 6 bases removed from V and 7 bases from J, the gap between germline ends came to 7 bases. CDR3 length: 12 residues. Looked up from germline, CDR1 is MNHEY and CDR2 is SVGEGT. CDR3 residues: CASRAENSPLHF. CDR3 nucleotide sequence: TGTGCCAGCAGGGCAGAGAATTCACCCCTCCACTTT.

This clonotype was seen a handful of times. This chain links TRBV6-1 with TRBJ1-4; TRBD1 matches 7 bases. V shed 3 bases and J 5 bases; nucleotides not matched to a gene: 15. Germline CDR1 reads MNHNS; CDR2 reads SASEGT. The CDR3 is 18 amino acids. Here the CDR3 reads CASSDTSLKGQLNEKLFF. The CDR3 nucleotides read TGTGCCAGCAGTGACACATCCCTAAAGGGACAGCTGAATGAAAAACTGTTTTTT.

This clonotype has a handful of counts. This chain joins TRBV5-6 and TRBJ1-5; D is unclear. V shed 2 bases and J shed 3 bases, with 15 bases lying between them. Germline CDR1 and CDR2: SGHDT and YYEEEE. The CDR3 loop spans 16 amino acids. CDR3 amino acids: CASSFLGPPSNQPQHF. CDR3 DNA: TGTGCCAGCAGCTTCCTGGGCCCCCCTTCCAATCAGCCCCAGCATTTT.

The chain has TRBV25-1 and TRBJ1-2, with 7 bases identical to TRBD1. Germline-derived CDR1 and CDR2 are MGHDK and SYGVNS. The CDR3 covers 15 residues. The V and J ends lost 4 bases and 4 bases, in that order; junction bases with no gene match: 9. CDR3 nucleotide sequence: TGTGCCAGCAGTGCAACTTCGGGACAGTTCTATGGCTACACCTTC. Translated, it gives CASSATSGQFYGYTF.

The gene calls are TRBV9 and TRBJ2-5; the D gene is possibly TRBD1 (5 bases). Germline CDR1 is SGDLS and CDR2 is YYNGEE. The CDR3 has 14 amino acids. Deletions cut 0 bases from V and 2 bases from J, with 8 bases between. CDR3 nucleotide sequence: TGTGCCAGCAGCGTAGAGGGGATACAAGAGACCCAGTACTTC. This sequence encodes CASSVEGIQETQYF.

The genes are TRBV28 and TRBJ2-1; TRBD1 or TRBD2 may be the D gene (6 bases each). This CDR3 has 21 amino acids. Per the germline V gene, CDR1 is MDHEN and CDR2 is SYDVKM. V gave up 3 bases and J gave up 5 bases, with 32 bases separating them. This CDR3 reads CASSFFVWRDPSKGGNNEQFF. The CDR3 DNA is TGTGCCAGCAGTTTTTTTGTTTGGAGGGATCCCTCTAAAGGGGGAAACAATGAGCAGTTCTTC.

CDR3 coding DNA: TGTGCCAGCAGCTTAACGGGTGGAAAGCAGTTCTTC. Translating gives CASSLTGGKQFF. The chain couples TRBV7-3 to TRBJ2-1; D not certain. Trimming left V 0 bases short and J 11 bases short, with 8 bases between. This CDR3 spans 12 amino acids. Germline CDR1 SGHTA, CDR2 FQGTGA.

This clonotype was counted only a few times. This rearrangement joins TRBV7-9 to TRBJ1-6; D not resolved. There are 14 residues in the CDR3. In germline, CDR1 is SEHNR, CDR2 FQNEAQ (reference sequence). With 5 bases removed from V and 5 bases from J, the gap between germline ends came to 10 bases. The CDR3 reads CASSIDTNNSPLHF. As DNA, the CDR3 is TGTGCCAGCAGCATCGACACAAATAATTCACCCCTCCACTTT.

This clonotype was detected many times. V gene TRBV27 combines with J gene TRBJ2-7; TRBD2 agrees at 11 bases. The CDR3 is 16 residues long. After removal of 5 bases from V and 4 bases from J, the junction contained 10 bases not matched to a gene. Germline V gene data show CDR1 as MNHEY and CDR2 as SMNVEV (reference sequence). CDR3 loop: CASSGITSGSTYEQYF. The CDR3 coding sequence is TGTGCCAGCAGTGGGATTACTAGCGGGAGTACGTACGAGCAGTACTTC.

V and J are TRBV4-2 and TRBJ2-3; D remains ambiguous. The germline V gene encodes CDR1 LGHNA and CDR2 YNFKEQ. V was clipped by 4 bases and J by 5 bases, with 16 bases between them. The CDR3 is 15 amino acids. CDR3 coding DNA: TGTGCCAGCAGCCTCACCCGGGCCGAAGGAGATACGCAGTATTTT. This encodes CASSLTRAEGDTQYF.

This clonotype was detected only a few times. The chain is built from TRBV7-9 and TRBJ1-6; D is unresolved. The germline CDR1 and CDR2 sequences are SEHNR and FQNEAQ (reference sequence). Trimming cost V 5 bases and J 6 bases, with 14 bases left between them. The CDR3 sequence is 15 residues long. Written as DNA, the CDR3 is TGTGCCAGCAGCCCCCTGATGGGAACTAATTCACCCCTCCACTTT. As protein: CASSPLMGTNSPLHF.

The sample holds many counts of this clonotype. The CDR3 loop reads CASSQGTGRYEQYF. As DNA, the CDR3 is TGTGCCAGCTCACAAGGGACAGGGAGATACGAGCAGTACTTC. The V and J genes are TRBV18 and TRBJ2-7; 9 positions agree with TRBD1. The CDR3 is made up of 14 amino acids. Germline V gene lookup returns CDR1 KGHSH and CDR2 LQKENI. V shed 4 bases and J 4 bases; nucleotides not matched to a gene: 5.

This chain joins TRBV27 and TRBJ2-5; 10 bases fit TRBD1. Germline V gives CDR1 MNHEY, CDR2 SMNVEV (reference sequence). CDR3 length: 13 residues. Germline trimming cut 10 bases from V and 3 bases from J; bases unmatched to any gene: 5. The CDR3 bases are TGTGCCACCAAGACAGGGGGCGAAGAGACCCAGTACTTC. Protein product: CATKTGGEETQYF.